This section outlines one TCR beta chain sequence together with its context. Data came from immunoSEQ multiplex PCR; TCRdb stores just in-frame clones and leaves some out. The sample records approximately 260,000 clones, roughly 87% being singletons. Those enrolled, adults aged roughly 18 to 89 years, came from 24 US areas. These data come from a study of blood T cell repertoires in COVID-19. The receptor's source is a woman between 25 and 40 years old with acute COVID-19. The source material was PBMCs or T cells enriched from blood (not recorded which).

This CDR3 reads CASTQGAGWNTEAFF. Written as DNA, the CDR3 is TGTGCCAGCACCCAAGGGGCGGGGTGGAACACTGAAGCTTTCTTT. The chain is built from TRBV6-5 and TRBJ1-1; weak D call: TRBD1 (5 bases). The V end lost 7 bases, the J end lost 1 base, and 16 bases lay between the germline ends. The CDR3 totals 15 residues. Germline V gene lookup returns CDR1 MNHEY and CDR2 SVGAGI.